Listed below are T cell receptor beta chains from one sample, sequenced in a study of CD8+CD57+ T cells in acquired aplastic anemia. TCRdb reprocessed the reads with MiXCR, giving one entry per CDR3 protein. The sample shows roughly 500,000 distinct CDR3 sequences, around 33% of them seen only once. The source material was sorted CD4+, CD8+, or CD8+CD57+ T cells (not recorded which) from PBMCs. All receptors derive from a human donor with aplastic anemia. CDR3s include the opening cysteine and the closing phenylalanine or tryptophan. D genes are given only for firm matches. Not all rows give a size; the values are once, few, many and, for expanded clones, a class.

- | TRBJ2-3 | TRBV12-3/TRBV12-4 | TRBD2 | CASSHPVAGPTQYF | TGTGCCAGCAGCCACCCCGTAGCGGGACCTACGCAGTATTTT
- | TRBJ2-7 | TRBV5-1 | TRBD2 | CASSVLAGGSSYEQYF | TGCGCCAGCAGCGTACTAGCGGGGGGAAGCTCCTACGAGCAGTACTTC
- | TRBJ1-4 | TRBV5-5 | - | CASSSIEFEKLFF | TGTGCCAGCAGCTCCATAGAGTTTGAAAAACTGTTTTTT
- | TRBJ1-5 | TRBV20-1 | - | CSARVGYMQPQHF | TGCAGTGCTAGGGTAGGGTATATGCAGCCCCAGCATTTT
many | TRBJ2-1 | TRBV15 | - | CATSRERYGEQFF | TGTGCCACCAGCAGAGAGAGGTACGGTGAGCAGTTCTTC
many | TRBJ2-5 | TRBV7-8 | - | CASTRGSRAWYQETQYF | TGTGCCAGCACCCGAGGGTCAAGGGCGTGGTACCAAGAGACCCAGTACTTC
- | TRBJ1-2 | TRBV28 | - | CASTEVDLYGYTF | TGTGCCAGCACCGAGGTTGATCTCTATGGCTACACCTTC
- | TRBJ1-6 | TRBV19 | TRBD1 | CASSNQKNLQGVLRSPLHF | TGTGCCAGTAGCAATCAGAAAAATTTACAGGGGGTCCTAAGGTCACCCCTCCACTTT
many | TRBJ1-2 | TRBV7-9 | TRBD1 | CASSSLRAGGGYTF | TGTGCCAGCAGCTCGCTCAGGGCAGGGGGTGGCTACACCTTC
many | TRBJ1-6 | TRBV7-9 | TRBD1 | CASSVRGTENSPLHF | TGTGCCAGCAGCGTTCGGGGGACAGAAAATTCACCCCTCCACTTT
- | TRBJ1-2 | TRBV19 | - | CASSIDSGAPTF | TGTGCCAGTAGTATAGATTCAGGGGCCCCCACCTTC
- | TRBJ1-1 | TRBV5-4 | TRBD1 | CASSPGQGFNTEAFF | TGTGCCAGCAGCCCGGGACAGGGATTTAACACTGAAGCTTTCTTT
- | TRBJ2-2 | TRBV9 | - | CASSVGANTGELFF | TGTGCCAGCAGCGTAGGGGCGAACACCGGGGAGCTGTTTTTT
- | TRBJ2-7 | TRBV15 | TRBD2 | CATSRGRSSGGLHYEQYF | TGTGCCACCAGCAGAGGTAGGAGTAGCGGGGGGCTCCACTACGAGCAGTACTTC
few | TRBJ2-6 | TRBV20-1 | - | CSARGGVSSGANVLTF | TGCAGTGCCAGGGGCGGGGTATCCTCTGGGGCCAACGTCCTGACTTTC
few | TRBJ2-3 | TRBV20-1 | TRBD2 | CSASRGSDTDTQYF | TGCAGTGCTAGCCGCGGGAGTGATACAGATACGCAGTATTTT
- | TRBJ2-2 | TRBV2 | - | CASSYQGIDTGELFF | TGTGCCAGCAGTTATCAGGGGATCGACACCGGGGAGCTGTTTTTT
few | TRBJ1-6 | TRBV10-3 | TRBD1 | CAIRLGQTTPLHF | TGTGCCATCCGATTGGGACAGACGACACCCCTCCACTTT
many | TRBJ1-3 | TRBV10-3 | - | CATEASSSGNTIYF | TGTGCCACTGAGGCCTCATCCTCTGGAAACACCATATATTTT
- | TRBJ1-1 | TRBV19 | - | CASSLGTDGNTEAFF | TGTGCCAGTAGTCTCGGGACGGATGGAAACACTGAAGCTTTCTTT
many | TRBJ2-7 | TRBV20-1 | - | CSARSGSSYEQYF | TGCAGTGCTAGAAGTGGAAGCTCCTACGAGCAGTACTTC
few | TRBJ2-2 | TRBV20-1 | - | CSAGRGANTGELFF | TGCAGTGCTGGACGAGGCGCGAACACCGGGGAGCTGTTTTTT
- | TRBJ2-7 | TRBV2 | TRBD1 | CASSEDRGPDEQYF | TGTGCCAGCAGTGAGGACAGGGGTCCTGACGAGCAGTACTTC
- | TRBJ1-1 | TRBV12-3/TRBV12-4 | - | CASSPGLTNTEAFF | TGTGCCAGCAGTCCTGGGCTGACCAACACTGAAGCTTTCTTT
few | TRBJ2-7 | TRBV3-1 | - | CASSQNGALTYEQYF | TGTGCCAGCAGCCAAAACGGGGCTTTGACCTACGAGCAGTACTTC
many | TRBJ2-4 | TRBV2 | - | CASSGLSENIQYF | TGTGCCAGCAGTGGTCTTAGTGAAAACATTCAGTACTTC
many | TRBJ1-5 | TRBV20-1 | - | CSARGVGNQPQHF | TGCAGTGCTAGGGGGGTCGGCAATCAGCCCCAGCATTTT
- | TRBJ1-2 | TRBV30 | - | CAWSVGARANYGYTF | TGTGCCTGGAGTGTAGGTGCCCGAGCTAACTATGGCTACACCTTC
- | TRBJ2-3 | TRBV5-1 | - | CASSLVGDKDTQYF | TGCGCCAGCAGCTTGGTGGGGGACAAAGATACGCAGTATTTT
many | TRBJ2-5 | TRBV10-1 | TRBD1 | CASSQPGQSQETQYF | TGCGCCAGCAGTCAACCGGGACAGAGCCAAGAGACCCAGTACTTC
- | TRBJ1-5 | TRBV6-2/TRBV6-3 | TRBD1 | CASSYGDRGGQPQHF | TGTGCCAGCAGTTACGGGGACAGGGGAGGTCAGCCCCAGCATTTT
- | TRBJ1-1 | TRBV11-1 | - | CASSYPSSMDHQLADTGAFF | TGTGCCAGCAGCTACCCCAGCTCCATGGACCACCAACTGGCGGACACTGGAGCTTTCTTT
- | TRBJ1-4 | TRBV2 | - | CASSANEKLFF | TGTGCCAGCAGCGCTAATGAAAAACTGTTTTTT
few | TRBJ2-7 | TRBV19 | TRBD1 | CASIRTGINEQYF | TGTGCCAGTATCCGGACAGGGATCAACGAGCAGTACTTC
many | TRBJ2-7 | TRBV7-2 | - | CASSLVAGLSYEQYF | TGTGCCAGCAGCTTAGTGGCGGGACTCTCCTACGAGCAGTACTTC
many | TRBJ1-1 | TRBV2 | TRBD1 | CASRAGTGGTEAFF | TGTGCCAGCAGGGCCGGGACAGGGGGCACTGAAGCTTTCTTT
once | TRBJ1-2 | TRBV7-9 | - | CASSPGPTHYGYTF | TGTGCCAGCAGCCCGGGACCTACACACTATGGCTACACCTTC
- | TRBJ2-2 | TRBV5-1 | - | CASTDRRKNTGELFF | TGCGCCAGCACCGACCGACGGAAGAACACCGGGGAGCTGTTTTTT
- | TRBJ1-6 | TRBV6-2/TRBV6-3 | - | CASSYSSPGATYNSPLHF | TGTGCCAGCAGTTACTCGAGTCCTGGGGCCACCTATAATTCACCCCTCCACTTT
- | TRBJ1-1 | TRBV15 | - | CATSRGAGLNTEAFF | TGTGCCACCAGCAGAGGGGCAGGGTTGAACACTGAAGCTTTCTTT